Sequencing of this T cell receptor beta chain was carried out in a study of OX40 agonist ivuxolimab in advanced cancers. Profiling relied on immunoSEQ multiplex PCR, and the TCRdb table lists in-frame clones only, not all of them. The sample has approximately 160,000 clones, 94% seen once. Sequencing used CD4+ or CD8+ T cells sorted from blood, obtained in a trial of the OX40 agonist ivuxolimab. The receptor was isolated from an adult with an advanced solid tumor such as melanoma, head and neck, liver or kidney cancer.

CDR3 sequence: CASNPQLNQPQHF. Here the CDR3 DNA reads TGTGCCAGTAACCCCCAGTTAAATCAGCCCCAGCATTTT. The chain couples TRBV19 to TRBJ1-5; D not certain. The V end lost 7 bases, the J end lost 4 bases, and 11 bases lay between the germline ends. Germline values: CDR1 LNHDA, CDR2 SQIVND (reference sequence). The CDR3 has 13 residues.